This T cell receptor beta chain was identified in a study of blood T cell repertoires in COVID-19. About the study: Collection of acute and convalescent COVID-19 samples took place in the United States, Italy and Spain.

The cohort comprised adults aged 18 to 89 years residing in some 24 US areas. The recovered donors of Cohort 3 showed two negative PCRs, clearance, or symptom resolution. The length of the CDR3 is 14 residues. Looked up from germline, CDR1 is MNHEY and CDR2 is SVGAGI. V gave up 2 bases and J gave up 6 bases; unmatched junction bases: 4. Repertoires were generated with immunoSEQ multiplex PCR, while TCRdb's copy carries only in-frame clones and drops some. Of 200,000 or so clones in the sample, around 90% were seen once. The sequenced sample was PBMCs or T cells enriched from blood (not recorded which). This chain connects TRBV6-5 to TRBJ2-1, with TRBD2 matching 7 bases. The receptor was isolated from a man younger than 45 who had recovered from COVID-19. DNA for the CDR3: TGTGCCAGCAGTTACCTTTCTAGCGGCAATGAGCAGTTCTTC. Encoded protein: CASSYLSSGNEQFF.